This T cell receptor (beta chain) was captured in a study of a mutant IDH1 vaccine in newly diagnosed glioma. General observations from the study: Among top peripheral T cell clonotypes, changes seemed unrelated to pseudoprogression. Of the patients, less than 95% had vaccine-induced immune responses.

Time point reported: week 11, during vaccination. Each dose delivered 300 ug of mutant IDH1 20-mer peptide subcutaneously with imiquimod. TCRdb keeps only in-frame clones here, not all; method: immunoSEQ multiplex PCR. The data contain roughly 120,000 clones, around 80% of them seen just once; the ten biggest clones take up 5.5%. With respect to this clone: Its antigen remains unknown.

The specimen was PBMCs, collected from a glioma patient whose treatment included an IDH1 peptide vaccine. The TCR was taken from a man aged 40-49 years with glioma.

In nucleotides, the CDR3 is TGCAGCGCCCGGGACGGGGGGTCCGAGCAGTACTTC. It encodes CSARDGGSEQYF. This chain connects TRBV29-1 to TRBJ2-7, with 7 bases aligning to TRBD2. CDR1 and CDR2 (germline): SQVTM, ANQGSEA. This CDR3 is built from 12 residues. The V and J ends lost 7 bases and 6 bases, in that order; junction bases with no gene match: 9.